This record covers a single T cell receptor (beta chain). Trimming cost V 7 bases and J 4 bases; bases outside gene matches: 7. The CDR3 has 13 amino acids. This entry comes from a study of blood T cell repertoires in COVID-19. Measured with immunoSEQ multiplex PCR; TCRdb has only the in-frame clones, and not every one. The sample lists roughly 180,000 clones; about 86% were seen once. J is TRBJ2-7 and V is TRBV12-3 or TRBV12-4; 7 bases match TRBD1. This receptor was identified in a woman in her forties or fifties in a cohort exposed to, infected with or recovered from COVID-19 (not recorded which). Sequenced input: PBMCs or T cells enriched from blood (not recorded which). The CDR3 DNA reads TGTGCCAGCACCCCCGACAGGGAATACGAGCAGTACTTC. This codes for CASTPDREYEQYF.